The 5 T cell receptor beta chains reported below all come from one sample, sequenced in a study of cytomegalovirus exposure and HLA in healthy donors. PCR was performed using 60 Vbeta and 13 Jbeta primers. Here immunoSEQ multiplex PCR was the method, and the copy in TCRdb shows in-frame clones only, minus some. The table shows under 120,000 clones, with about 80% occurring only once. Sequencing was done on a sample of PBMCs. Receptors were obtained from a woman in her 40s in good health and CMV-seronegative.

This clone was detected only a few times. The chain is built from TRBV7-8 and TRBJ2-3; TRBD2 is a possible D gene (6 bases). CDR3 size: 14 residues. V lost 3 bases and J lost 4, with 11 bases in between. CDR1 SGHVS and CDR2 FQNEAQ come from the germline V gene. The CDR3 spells CASSFQLAADTQYF. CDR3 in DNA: TGTGCCAGCAGCTTCCAACTAGCAGCAGATACGCAGTATTTT.

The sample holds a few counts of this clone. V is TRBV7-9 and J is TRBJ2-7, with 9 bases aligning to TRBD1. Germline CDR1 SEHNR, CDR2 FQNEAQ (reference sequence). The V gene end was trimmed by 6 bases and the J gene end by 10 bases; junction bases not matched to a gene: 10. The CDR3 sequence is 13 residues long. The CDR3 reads CASRPGTGRDQYF. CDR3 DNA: TGTGCCAGCAGACCCGGGACAGGGAGGGACCAGTACTTC.

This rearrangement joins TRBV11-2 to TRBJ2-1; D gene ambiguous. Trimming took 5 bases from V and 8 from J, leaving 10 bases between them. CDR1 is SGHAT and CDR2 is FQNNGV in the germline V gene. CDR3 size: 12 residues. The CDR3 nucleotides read TGTGCCAGCAGCGTCAGTGGCCATGAGCAGTTCTTC. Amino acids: CASSVSGHEQFF.

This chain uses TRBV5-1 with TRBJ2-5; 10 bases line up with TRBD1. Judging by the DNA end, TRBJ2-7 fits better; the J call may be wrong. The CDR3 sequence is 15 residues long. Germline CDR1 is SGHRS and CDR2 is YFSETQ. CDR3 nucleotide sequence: TGCGCCAGCCGGCAGGGGACAGGGGTATGGTACGAGCAGTACTTC. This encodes CASRQGTGVWYEQYF.

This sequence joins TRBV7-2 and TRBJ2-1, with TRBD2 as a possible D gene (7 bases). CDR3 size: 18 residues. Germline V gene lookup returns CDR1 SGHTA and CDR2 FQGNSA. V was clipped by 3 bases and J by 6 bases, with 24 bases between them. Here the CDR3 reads CASSLDWGRGGRPNEQFF. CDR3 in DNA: TGTGCCAGCAGCTTGGACTGGGGAAGGGGGGGCCGCCCCAATGAGCAGTTCTTC.